This T cell receptor (beta chain) was sequenced during a study of blood T cell repertoires in COVID-19. The wider study: The cDNA or gDNA used as material had been derived from T cells, B-cell-depleted T cells, or PBMCs.

The CDR3 spans 14 residues. The ends lost 2 bases at V and 2 bases at J; junction bases unmatched: 0. From germline, CDR1 is SEHNR and CDR2 FQNEAQ (reference sequence). The data were produced by immunoSEQ multiplex PCR, yet TCRdb's version contains in-frame clones alone and is incomplete. In the table there are fewer than 90,000 clones, 80% of which are singletons. The rearrangement uses TRBV7-9 and TRBJ2-7; 10 nucleotides agree with TRBD2. This sequence was found in a woman aged 80 or over with acute or convalescent COVID-19. Sequencing was performed on peripheral blood. The CDR3, as DNA: TGTGCCAGCAGCTTAAGCGGGGGGGCCTACGAGCAGTACTTC. Translating it yields CASSLSGGAYEQYF.